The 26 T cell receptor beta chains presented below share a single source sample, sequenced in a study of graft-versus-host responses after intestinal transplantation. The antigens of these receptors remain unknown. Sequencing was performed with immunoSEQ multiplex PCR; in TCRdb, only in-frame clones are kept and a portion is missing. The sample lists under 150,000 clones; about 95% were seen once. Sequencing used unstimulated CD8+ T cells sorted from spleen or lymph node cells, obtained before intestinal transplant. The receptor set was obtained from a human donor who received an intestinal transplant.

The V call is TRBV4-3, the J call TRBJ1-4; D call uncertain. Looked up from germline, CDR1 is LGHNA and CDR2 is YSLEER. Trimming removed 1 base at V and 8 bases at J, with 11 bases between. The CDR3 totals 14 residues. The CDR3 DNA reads TGCGCCAGCAGCCAAGTAGAACAGTGGGAAAAACTGTTTTTT. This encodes CASSQVEQWEKLFF.

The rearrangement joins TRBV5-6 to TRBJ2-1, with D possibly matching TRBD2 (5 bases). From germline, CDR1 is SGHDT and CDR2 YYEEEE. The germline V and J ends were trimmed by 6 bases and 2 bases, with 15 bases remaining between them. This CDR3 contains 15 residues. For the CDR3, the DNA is TGTGCCAGCACCAAGTGGGAGAAACCCTACAATGAGCAGTTCTTC. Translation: CASTKWEKPYNEQFF.

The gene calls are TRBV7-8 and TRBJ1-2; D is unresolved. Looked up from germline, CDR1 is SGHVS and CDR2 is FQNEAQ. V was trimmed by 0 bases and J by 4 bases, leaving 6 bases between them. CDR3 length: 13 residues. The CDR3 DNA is TGTGCCAGCAGCTTAGCGTACGGCTATGGCTACACCTTC. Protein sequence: CASSLAYGYGYTF. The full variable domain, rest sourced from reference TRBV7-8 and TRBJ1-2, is GAGVSQSPRYKVAKRGQDVALRCDPISGHVSLFWYQQALGQGPEFLTYFQNEAQLDKSGLPSDRFFAERPEGSVSTLKIQRTQQEDSAVYLCASSLAYGYGYTFGSGTRLTVV.

The CDR3 DNA reads as TGTGCCAGCAGCTTAGGCCCCGGGGGCCCGGATCAGCCCCAGCATTTT. Residues: CASSLGPGGPDQPQHF. V gene TRBV7-9 combines with J gene TRBJ1-5; possibly TRBD1 for D (6 bases). The CDR3 covers 16 residues. The germline CDR1 and CDR2 sequences are SEHNR and FQNEAQ (reference sequence). V lost 1 base and J lost 5, with 15 bases in between.

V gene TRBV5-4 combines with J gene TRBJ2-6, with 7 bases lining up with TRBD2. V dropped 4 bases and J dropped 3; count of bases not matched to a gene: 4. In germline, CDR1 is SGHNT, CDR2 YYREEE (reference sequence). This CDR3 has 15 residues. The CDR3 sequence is CASSHGGSGANVLTF. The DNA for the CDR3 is TGTGCCAGCAGCCACGGGGGGAGTGGGGCCAACGTCCTGACTTTC.

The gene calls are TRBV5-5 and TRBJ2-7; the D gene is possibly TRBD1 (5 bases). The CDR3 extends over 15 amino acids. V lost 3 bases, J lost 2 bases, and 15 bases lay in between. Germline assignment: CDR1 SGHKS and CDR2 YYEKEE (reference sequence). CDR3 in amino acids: CASSSRPRAAYEQYF. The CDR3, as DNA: TGTGCCAGCAGCTCACGACCCAGGGCGGCCTACGAGCAGTACTTC.

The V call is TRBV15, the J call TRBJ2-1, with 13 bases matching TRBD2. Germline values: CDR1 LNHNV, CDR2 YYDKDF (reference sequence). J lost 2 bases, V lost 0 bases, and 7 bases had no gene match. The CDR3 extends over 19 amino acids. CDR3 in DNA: TGTGCCACCAGCAGAGATGAAGGACTAGCGGGAGTGGCCTACAATGAGCAGTTCTTC. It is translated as CATSRDEGLAGVAYNEQFF.

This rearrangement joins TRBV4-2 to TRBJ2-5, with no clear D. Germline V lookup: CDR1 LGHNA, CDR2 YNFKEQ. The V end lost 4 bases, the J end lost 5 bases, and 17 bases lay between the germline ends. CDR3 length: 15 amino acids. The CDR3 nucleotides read TGTGCCAGCAGCCTATGGAAGGCGTTTTCGGAGACCCAGTACTTC. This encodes CASSLWKAFSETQYF.

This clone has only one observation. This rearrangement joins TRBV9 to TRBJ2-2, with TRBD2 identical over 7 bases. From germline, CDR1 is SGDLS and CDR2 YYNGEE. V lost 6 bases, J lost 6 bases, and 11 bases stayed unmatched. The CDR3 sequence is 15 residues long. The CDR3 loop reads CASTNVGGPSGELFF. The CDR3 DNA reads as TGTGCCAGCACCAATGTGGGAGGGCCTTCCGGGGAGCTGTTTTTT.

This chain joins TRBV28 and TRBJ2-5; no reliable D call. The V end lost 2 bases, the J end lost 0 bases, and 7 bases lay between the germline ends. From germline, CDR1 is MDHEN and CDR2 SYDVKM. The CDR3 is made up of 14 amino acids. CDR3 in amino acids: CASSLRWYQETQYF. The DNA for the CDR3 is TGTGCCAGCAGTTTAAGGTGGTACCAAGAGACCCAGTACTTC.

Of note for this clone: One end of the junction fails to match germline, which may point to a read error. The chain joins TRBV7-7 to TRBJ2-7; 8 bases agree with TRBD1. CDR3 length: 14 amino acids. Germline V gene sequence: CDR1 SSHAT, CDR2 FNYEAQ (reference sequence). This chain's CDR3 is CASSSGTGTYEQYF. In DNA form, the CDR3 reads TGTGCTAGCAGCTCCGGGACAGGAACCTACGAGCAGTACTTC.

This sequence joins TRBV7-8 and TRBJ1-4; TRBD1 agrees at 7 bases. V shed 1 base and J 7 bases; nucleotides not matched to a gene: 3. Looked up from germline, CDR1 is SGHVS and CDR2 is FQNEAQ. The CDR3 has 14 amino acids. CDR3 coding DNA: TGTGCCAGCAGCTTAGGGGACAGTGGTGAAAAACTGTTTTTT. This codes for CASSLGDSGEKLFF.

The chain's CDR3 is CASSLLGQGYNEQFF. CDR3 sequence (DNA): TGTGCCAGCAGTTTATTGGGACAGGGCTACAATGAGCAGTTCTTC. The chain joins TRBV27 to TRBJ2-1, with 9 bases lining up with TRBD1. CDR1 MNHEY and CDR2 SMNVEV come from the germline V gene (reference sequence). The CDR3 loop spans 15 amino acids. V was pared by 1 base and J by 3 bases, with 1 base of the junction left unmatched.

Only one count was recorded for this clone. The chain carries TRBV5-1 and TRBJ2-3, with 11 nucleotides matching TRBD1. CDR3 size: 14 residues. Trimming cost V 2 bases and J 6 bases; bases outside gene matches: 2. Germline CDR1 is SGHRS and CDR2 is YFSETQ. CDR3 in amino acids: CASSFGQGADTQYF. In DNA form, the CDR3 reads TGCGCCAGCAGCTTTGGACAGGGGGCCGATACGCAGTATTTT.

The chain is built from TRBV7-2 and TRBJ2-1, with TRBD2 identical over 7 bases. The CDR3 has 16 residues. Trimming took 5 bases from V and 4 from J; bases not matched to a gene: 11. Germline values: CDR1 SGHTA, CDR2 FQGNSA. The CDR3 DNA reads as TGTGCCAGCAGCCCATGGGGGGGAGGAAGGTACAATGAGCAGTTCTTC. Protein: CASSPWGGGRYNEQFF. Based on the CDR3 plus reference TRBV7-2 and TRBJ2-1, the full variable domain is GAGVSQSPSNKVTEKGKDVELRCDPISGHTALYWYRQSLGQGLEFLIYFQGNSAPDKSGLPSDRFSAERTGGSVSTLTIQRTQQEDSAVYLCASSPWGGGRYNEQFFGPGTRLTVL.

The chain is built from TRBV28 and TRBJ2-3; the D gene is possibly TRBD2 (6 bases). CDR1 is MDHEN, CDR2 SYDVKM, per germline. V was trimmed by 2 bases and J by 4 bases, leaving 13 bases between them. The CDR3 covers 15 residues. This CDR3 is CASSLQEGPPDTQYF. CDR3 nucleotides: TGTGCCAGCAGTTTACAGGAGGGCCCACCAGATACGCAGTATTTT.

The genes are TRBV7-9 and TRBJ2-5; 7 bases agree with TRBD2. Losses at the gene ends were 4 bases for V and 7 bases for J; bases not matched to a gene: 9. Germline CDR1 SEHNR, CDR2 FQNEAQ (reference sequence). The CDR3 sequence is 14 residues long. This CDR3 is CASSSDEREGTQYF. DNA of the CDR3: TGTGCCAGCAGCTCGGACGAGCGGGAAGGGACCCAGTACTTC.

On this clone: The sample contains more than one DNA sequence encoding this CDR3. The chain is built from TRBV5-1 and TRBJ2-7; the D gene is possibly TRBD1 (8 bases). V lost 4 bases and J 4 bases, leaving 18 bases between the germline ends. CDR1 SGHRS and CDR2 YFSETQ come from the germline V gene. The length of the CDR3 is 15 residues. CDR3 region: CASSPTTGGGYEQYF. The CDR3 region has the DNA TGCGCCAGCAGCCCAACAACAGGGGGGGGATACGAGCAGTACTTC.

The CDR3 loop reads CASSLGGGGSYEQYF. CDR3 DNA sequence: TGTGCCAGCAGTTTAGGGGGAGGAGGTTCCTACGAGCAGTACTTC. The V call is TRBV28, the J call TRBJ2-5, with D tentatively TRBD2 (6 bases). Gene TRBJ2-7 matches the end of the DNA better, so the J call may be wrong. Germline CDR1 is MDHEN and CDR2 is SYDVKM. The CDR3 spans 15 residues.

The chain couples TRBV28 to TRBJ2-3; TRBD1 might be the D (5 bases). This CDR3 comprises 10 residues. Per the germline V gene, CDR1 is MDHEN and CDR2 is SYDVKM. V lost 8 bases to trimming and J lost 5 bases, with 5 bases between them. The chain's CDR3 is CASQGDTQYF. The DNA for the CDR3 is TGTGCCAGCCAGGGAGATACGCAGTATTTT.

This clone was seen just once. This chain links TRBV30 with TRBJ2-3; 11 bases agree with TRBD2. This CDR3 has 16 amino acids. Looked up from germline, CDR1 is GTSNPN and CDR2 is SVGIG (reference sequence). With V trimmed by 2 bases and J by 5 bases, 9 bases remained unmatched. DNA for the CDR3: TGTGCCTGGAGTATCGGGACTAGCGGAGCGGGAGATACGCAGTATTTT. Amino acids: CAWSIGTSGAGDTQYF.

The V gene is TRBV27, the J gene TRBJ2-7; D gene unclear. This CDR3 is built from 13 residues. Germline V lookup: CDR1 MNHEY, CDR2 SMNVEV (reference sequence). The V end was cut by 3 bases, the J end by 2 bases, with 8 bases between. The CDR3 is CASSFGTTYEQYF. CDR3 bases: TGTGCCAGCAGTTTTGGTACGACCTACGAGCAGTACTTC.

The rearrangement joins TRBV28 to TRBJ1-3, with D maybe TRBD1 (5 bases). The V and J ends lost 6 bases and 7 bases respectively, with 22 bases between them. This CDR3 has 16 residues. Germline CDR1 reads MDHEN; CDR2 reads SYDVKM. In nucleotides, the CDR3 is TGTGCCAGCAGGCATTATACGGGCTCCTCAGGGAACACCATATATTTT. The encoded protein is CASRHYTGSSGNTIYF.

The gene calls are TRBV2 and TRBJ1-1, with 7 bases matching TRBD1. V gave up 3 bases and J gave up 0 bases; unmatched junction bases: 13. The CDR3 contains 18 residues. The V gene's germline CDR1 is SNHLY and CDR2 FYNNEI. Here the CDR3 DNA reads TGTGCCAGCAGTGACTCGGACAGGACCCCCCGCATGAACACTGAAGCTTTCTTT. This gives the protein CASSDSDRTPRMNTEAFF.

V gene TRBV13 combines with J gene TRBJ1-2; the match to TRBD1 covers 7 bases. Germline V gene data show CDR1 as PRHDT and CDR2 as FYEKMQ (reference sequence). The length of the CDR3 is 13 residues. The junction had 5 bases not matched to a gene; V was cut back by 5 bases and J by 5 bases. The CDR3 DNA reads TGTGCCAGCAGCCCCGGGACAGCTTATGGCTACACCTTC. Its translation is CASSPGTAYGYTF.

CDR3 sequence reads: CASSIGTSGYEQYF. CDR3 nucleotides: TGTGCCAGTAGTATAGGGACTAGCGGTTACGAGCAGTACTTC. V is TRBV19 and J is TRBJ2-7, with 10 bases matching TRBD2. The V gene's germline CDR1 is LNHDA and CDR2 SQIVND (reference sequence). The junction had 1 base not matched to a gene; V was cut back by 1 base and J by 4 bases. The CDR3 contains 14 residues.